The 23 T cell receptor beta chains presented below share a single source sample, sequenced in a study of OX40 agonist ivuxolimab in advanced cancers. Measured with immunoSEQ multiplex PCR; TCRdb has only the in-frame clones, and not every one. The sample contains some 78,000 clones, about 88% of which appear only once. The source was CD4+ or CD8+ T cells sorted from blood, collected in a trial of the OX40 agonist ivuxolimab. These receptors came from an adult with an advanced solid tumor such as melanoma, head and neck, liver or kidney cancer.

This chain connects TRBV4-1 to TRBJ2-4, with 10 bases fitting TRBD1. The CDR3 runs 15 residues. Losses at the gene ends were 5 bases for V and 7 bases for J; bases not matched to a gene: 8. Germline values: CDR1 MGHRA, CDR2 YSYEKL. The CDR3 reads CASSTGQGTKNIQYF. CDR3 bases: TGCGCCAGCAGCACGGGACAGGGGACTAAGAACATTCAGTACTTC.

A single count supports this clone. The V and J genes are TRBV7-9 and TRBJ2-7; D is perhaps TRBD1 or TRBD2 (6 bases each). Per the germline V gene, CDR1 is SEHNR and CDR2 is FQNEAQ (reference sequence). The CDR3 is made up of 14 amino acids. Trimming took off 7 bases at V and 5 bases at J, with 18 bases between the two ends. CDR3 nucleotide sequence: TGTGCCAGCAACCCACAGGGACTTGCGGACGAGCAGTACTTC. Amino acids: CASNPQGLADEQYF.

This clone has more than one count but fewer than ten. The chain recombines TRBV5-6 with TRBJ2-4, with D hard to call. The CDR3 extends over 16 amino acids. V was clipped by 0 bases and J by 3 bases, with 13 bases between them. Germline CDR1 and CDR2: SGHDT and YYEEEE. CDR3 in amino acids: CASSLAQIWVKNIQYF. The CDR3 nucleotides are TGTGCCAGCAGCTTGGCTCAAATATGGGTCAAAAACATTCAGTACTTC.

The rearrangement joins TRBV7-6 to TRBJ2-7; TRBD2 agrees at 8 bases. The J segment lost 3 bases and the V segment lost 3 bases, leaving 4 bases of the junction unmatched. Germline V gene lookup returns CDR1 SGHVS and CDR2 FNYEAQ. The CDR3 sequence is 14 residues long. CDR3 sequence: CASSFSGMNYEQYF. CDR3 sequence (DNA): TGTGCCAGCAGCTTTAGCGGGATGAACTACGAGCAGTACTTC.

The rearrangement links TRBV5-5 to TRBJ2-5; D is uncertain. The CDR3 contains 14 residues. The ends were cut back, 4 bases at V and 2 bases at J, with 12 bases in the middle. Germline V lookup: CDR1 SGHKS, CDR2 YYEKEE (reference sequence). The CDR3 spells CASSPSTVQETQYF. CDR3 nucleotides: TGTGCCAGCAGCCCCAGTACAGTGCAAGAGACCCAGTACTTC.

DNA for the CDR3: TGTGCCAGCAGCCCTGGACAGGGGAAGTACGAGCAGTACTTC. Protein: CASSPGQGKYEQYF. The rearrangement joins TRBV5-4 to TRBJ2-7, with 9 bases lining up with TRBD1. Germline V gene sequence: CDR1 SGHNT, CDR2 YYREEE (reference sequence). This CDR3 spans 14 amino acids. V was clipped by 4 bases and J by 4 bases; unmatched bases: 6. Full variable domain (outside the CDR3, taken from reference TRBV5-4 and TRBJ2-7): ETGVTQSPTHLIKTRGQQVTLRCSSQSGHNTVSWYQQALGQGPQFIFQYYREEENGRGNFPPRFSGLQFPNYSSELNVNALELDDSALYLCASSPGQGKYEQYFGPGTRLTVT.

V gene TRBV4-1 combines with J gene TRBJ1-5, with D possibly TRBD1 on 5 matching bases. V was clipped by 0 bases and J by 2 bases, with 8 bases between them. Germline loops: CDR1 MGHRA, CDR2 YSYEKL. The CDR3 is 15 residues long. The CDR3 DNA is TGCGCCAGCAGCCAAGACAGGGTCGGCAATCAGCCCCAGCATTTT. It encodes CASSQDRVGNQPQHF.

V is TRBV6-5 and J is TRBJ2-7; 8 bases are shared with TRBD2. CDR3 size: 13 residues. V lost 10 bases and J lost 5; bases outside the gene matches: 10. Germline V gene data show CDR1 as MNHEY and CDR2 as SVGAGI. In nucleotides, the CDR3 is TGTGCCACCCTCAGCGGGAGTGGCGACGAGCAGTACTTC. Its translation is CATLSGSGDEQYF.

This clone showed up just once. The rearrangement joins TRBV10-3 to TRBJ2-7, with 10 bases lining up with TRBD1. The length of the CDR3 is 16 residues. V lost 5 bases and J lost 5; bases outside the gene matches: 12. Germline V CDR1 and CDR2: ENHRY, SYGVKD. DNA of the CDR3: TGTGCCATCAGTAGAGGTTTAGGGACAGGGGAACACGAGCAGTACTTC. It specifies CAISRGLGTGEHEQYF.

The rearrangement links TRBV5-1 to TRBJ2-7; D unclear. Germline CDR1 reads SGHRS; CDR2 reads YFSETQ. The CDR3 is made up of 15 amino acids. Trimming cost V 0 bases and J 0 bases, with 10 bases left between them. Here the CDR3 DNA reads TGCGCCAGCAGCTTGGACCCACCCGCCTCCTACGAGCAGTACTTC. It yields the protein CASSLDPPASYEQYF.

The genes are TRBV5-1 and TRBJ1-1, with 7 positions matching TRBD1. This CDR3 is 14 amino acids long. Germline-derived CDR1 and CDR2 are SGHRS and YFSETQ. J lost 0 bases, V lost 4 bases, and 3 bases had no gene match. For the CDR3, the DNA is TGCGCCAGCAGCGGGACAGCGTTGAACACTGAAGCTTTCTTT. This sequence encodes CASSGTALNTEAFF.

V is TRBV28 and J is TRBJ1-2, with 7 bases aligning to TRBD1. Germline V gene sequence: CDR1 MDHEN, CDR2 SYDVKM. CDR3 length: 16 amino acids. J lost 1 base, V lost 5 bases, and 10 bases had no gene match. CDR3 DNA sequence: TGTGCCAGCAGTACGGGACAGCCCGCGGATAACTATGGCTACACCTTC. It specifies CASSTGQPADNYGYTF.

CDR3 in DNA: TGTGCCAGCAGTTACGGTTCAGGGCGGGGAAACACCATATATTTT. It translates to CASSYGSGRGNTIYF. The V gene is TRBV6-5, the J gene TRBJ1-3, with D perhaps TRBD1 (5 bases). Germline assignment: CDR1 MNHEY and CDR2 SVGAGI. V gave up 2 bases and J gave up 4 bases, with 12 bases separating them. The CDR3 spans 15 residues.

The chain's CDR3 is CASSPPIQGHNEQFF. For the CDR3, the DNA is TGTGCCAGCTCACCACCGATCCAGGGTCACAATGAGCAGTTCTTC. J is TRBJ2-1 and V is TRBV18, with a possible D match to TRBD1 (5 bases). The V end was cut by 0 bases, the J end by 5 bases, with 11 bases between. CDR1 is KGHSH and CDR2 is LQKENI in the germline V gene. CDR3 size: 15 residues.

DNA of the CDR3: TGTGCCAGTAGTACCACCTGGGAAACTTACGAGCAGTACTTC. It specifies CASSTTWETYEQYF. The chain employs TRBV19 and TRBJ2-7; D unresolved. This CDR3 region has 14 residues. V was clipped by 4 bases and J by 4 bases, with 14 bases between them. The germline CDR1 and CDR2 sequences are LNHDA and SQIVND (reference sequence).

The chain uses TRBV9 and TRBJ2-7; D might be TRBD2 (5 bases). The V and J ends lost 4 bases and 1 base respectively, with 12 bases between them. Looked up from germline, CDR1 is SGDLS and CDR2 is YYNGEE. CDR3 length: 14 amino acids. The CDR3 protein is CASSPRTDSYEQYF. The CDR3 nucleotides are TGTGCCAGCAGCCCCCGGACTGATTCCTACGAGCAGTACTTC.

This clone was seen a single time. The V gene is TRBV19, the J gene TRBJ1-6, with TRBD1 matching 7 bases. Losses at the gene ends were 4 bases for V and 6 bases for J; bases not matched to a gene: 3. Germline loops: CDR1 LNHDA, CDR2 SQIVND (reference sequence). The CDR3 sequence is 14 residues long. CDR3 in DNA: TGTGCCAGTAGTACAGGGGGTGGTAATTCACCCCTCCACTTT. This translates into CASSTGGGNSPLHF.

The DNA for the CDR3 is TGTGCCTGGAGCCTAGCGGTTACCTACGAGCAGTACTTC. Translated: CAWSLAVTYEQYF. V gene TRBV30 combines with J gene TRBJ2-7; 7 nucleotides line up with TRBD2. In germline, CDR1 is GTSNPN, CDR2 SVGIG (reference sequence). The CDR3 runs to 13 residues. V lost 3 bases to trimming and J lost 2 bases; unmatched junction nucleotides: 4.

This clone was seen just once. The V and J genes are TRBV7-6 and TRBJ2-7; D not certain. The CDR3 runs to 16 residues. V was trimmed by 0 bases and J by 0 bases, leaving 12 bases between them. Germline assignment: CDR1 SGHVS and CDR2 FNYEAQ. The CDR3 loop is CASSLAVAASSYEQYF. Here the CDR3 DNA reads TGTGCCAGCAGCTTAGCGGTGGCGGCGAGCTCCTACGAGCAGTACTTC.

Only a few counts were recorded for this clone. The J gene is TRBJ1-6, the V gene TRBV10-3, with D maybe TRBD1 (5 bases). The CDR3 is 12 amino acids. The germline V gene encodes CDR1 ENHRY and CDR2 SYGVKD. V lost 11 bases and J 10 bases, leaving 15 bases between the germline ends. Here the CDR3 reads CAVTSGGSPLHF. The DNA of the CDR3 is TGTGCCGTAACCTCCGGGGGATCACCCCTCCACTTT.

J is TRBJ1-5 and V is TRBV6-1; weak D call: TRBD1 (5 bases). The germline gives CDR1 MNHNS, CDR2 SASEGT. The CDR3 length is 15 residues. The V end lost 5 bases, the J end lost 0 bases, and 11 bases lay between the germline ends. CDR3 sequence (DNA): TGTGCCAGCAGTTGGGGCCAGAATAGCAATCAGCCCCAGCATTTT. It translates to CASSWGQNSNQPQHF.

The rearrangement joins TRBV5-1 to TRBJ1-5, with a tentative D call TRBD1 (5 bases). The V gene lost 0 bases and the J gene lost 1 base, with 8 bases spanning the gap. The CDR3 covers 15 residues. Germline values: CDR1 SGHRS, CDR2 YFSETQ. In DNA form, the CDR3 reads TGCGCCAGCAGCTTGGAAGGGGACAGCAATCAGCCCCAGCATTTT. Translated: CASSLEGDSNQPQHF. Full variable domain (remainder filled in from reference TRBV5-1 and TRBJ1-5): KAGVTQTPRYLIKTRGQQVTLSCSPISGHRSVSWYQQTPGQGLQFLFEYFSETQRNKGNFPGRFSGRQFSNSRSEMNVSTLELGDSALYLCASSLEGDSNQPQHFGDGTRLSIL.

Here the CDR3 DNA reads TGTGCCAGCAGCTTAGGGGGAGGGCCGTACAATGAGCAGTTCTTC. It yields the protein CASSLGGGPYNEQFF. V gene TRBV7-9 combines with J gene TRBJ2-1, with 7 positions matching TRBD2. J was trimmed by 4 bases and V by 1 base; bases with no gene match: 4. In germline, CDR1 is SEHNR, CDR2 FQNEAQ (reference sequence). The CDR3 length is 15 residues.